The clone carrying this T cell receptor (beta chain) was observed a few times. TCRdb itself ran the 5' RACE reads through MiXCR, one entry per CDR3 protein. The profile shows roughly 190,000 distinct CDR3 sequences, more than 25% of them singletons. The data derive from a study of T-cell memory formation after mild COVID-19. J lost 3 bases, V lost 5 bases, and 14 bases had no gene match. Germline V gene lookup returns CDR1 SEHNR and CDR2 FQNEAQ (reference sequence). This CDR3 is 18 amino acids long. The TCR comes from an adult woman who had mild COVID-19 (a few samples of this study predate the infection). Cell type and time point are not known. This sequence joins TRBV7-9 and TRBJ2-3; 10 bases line up with TRBD2. Sequencing was performed on PBMCs or a T cell subset sorted from them (not recorded which). CDR3 in amino acids: CASSPEFTSGATTDTQYF. The CDR3 coding sequence is TGTGCCAGCAGCCCCGAATTCACTAGCGGGGCGACGACAGATACGCAGTATTTT.